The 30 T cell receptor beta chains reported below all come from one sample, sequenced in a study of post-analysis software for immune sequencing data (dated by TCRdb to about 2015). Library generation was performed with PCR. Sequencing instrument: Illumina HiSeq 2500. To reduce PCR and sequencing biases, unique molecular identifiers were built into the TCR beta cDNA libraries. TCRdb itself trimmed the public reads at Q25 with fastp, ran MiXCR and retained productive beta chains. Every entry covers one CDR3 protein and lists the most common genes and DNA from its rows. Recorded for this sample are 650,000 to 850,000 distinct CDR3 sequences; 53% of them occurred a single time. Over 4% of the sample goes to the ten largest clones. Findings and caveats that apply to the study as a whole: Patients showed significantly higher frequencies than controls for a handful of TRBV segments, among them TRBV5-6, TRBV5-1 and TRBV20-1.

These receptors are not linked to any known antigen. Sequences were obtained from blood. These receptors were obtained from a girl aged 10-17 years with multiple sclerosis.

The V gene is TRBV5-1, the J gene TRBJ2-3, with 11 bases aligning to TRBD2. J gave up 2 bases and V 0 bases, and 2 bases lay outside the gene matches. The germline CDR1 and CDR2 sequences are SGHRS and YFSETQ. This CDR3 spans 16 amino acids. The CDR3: CASSLEGLAATDTQYF. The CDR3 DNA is TGCGCCAGCAGCTTGGAGGGACTAGCGGCCACAGATACGCAGTATTTT.

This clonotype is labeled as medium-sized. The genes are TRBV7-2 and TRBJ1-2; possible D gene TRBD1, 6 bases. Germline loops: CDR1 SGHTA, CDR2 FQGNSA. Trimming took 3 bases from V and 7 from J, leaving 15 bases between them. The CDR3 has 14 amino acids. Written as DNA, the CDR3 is TGTGCCAGCAGCTTCAGACCCCGGACAGCTGGCTACACCTTC. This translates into CASSFRPRTAGYTF.

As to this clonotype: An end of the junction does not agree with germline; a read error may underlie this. The CDR3 region is CASSSTGAYEQYF. CDR3 sequence (DNA): TGTGCCAGCAGTTCAACAGGGGCCTACGAGCAGTACTTC. V usage is TRBV5-1 and J usage is TRBJ2-7; 7 bases align to TRBD1. From germline, CDR1 is SGHRS and CDR2 YFSETQ. This CDR3 contains 13 residues.

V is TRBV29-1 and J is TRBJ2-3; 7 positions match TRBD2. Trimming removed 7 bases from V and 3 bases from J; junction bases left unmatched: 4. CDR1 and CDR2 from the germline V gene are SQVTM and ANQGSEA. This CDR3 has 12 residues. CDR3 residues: CSAGLGTDTQYF. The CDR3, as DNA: TGCAGCGCCGGACTAGGAACAGATACGCAGTATTTT.

The chain's CDR3 is CSAISRGPYEQYF. The CDR3 region has the DNA TGCAGTGCCATTTCACGGGGGCCCTACGAGCAGTACTTC. V and J are TRBV20-1 and TRBJ2-7; D is perhaps TRBD1 or TRBD2 (6 bases each). V shed 6 bases and J shed 2 bases, with 14 bases lying between them. Germline V lookup: CDR1 DFQATT, CDR2 SNEGSKA (reference sequence). The CDR3 runs to 13 residues.

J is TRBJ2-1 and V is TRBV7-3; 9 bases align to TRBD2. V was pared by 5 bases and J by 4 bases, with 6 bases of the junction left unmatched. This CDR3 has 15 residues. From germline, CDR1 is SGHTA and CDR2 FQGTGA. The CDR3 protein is CASSRLLAGYNEQFF. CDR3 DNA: TGTGCCAGCAGCCGCCTCCTAGCGGGGTACAATGAGCAGTTCTTC.

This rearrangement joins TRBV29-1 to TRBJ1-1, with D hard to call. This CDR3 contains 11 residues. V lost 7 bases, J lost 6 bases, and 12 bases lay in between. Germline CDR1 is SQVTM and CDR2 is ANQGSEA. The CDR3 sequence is CSGWTGAEAFF. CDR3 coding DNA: TGCAGCGGTTGGACTGGCGCTGAAGCTTTCTTT.

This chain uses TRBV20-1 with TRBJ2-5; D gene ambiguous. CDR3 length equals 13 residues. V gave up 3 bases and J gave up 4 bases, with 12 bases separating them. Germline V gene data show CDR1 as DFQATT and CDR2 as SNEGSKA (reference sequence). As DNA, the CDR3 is TGCAGTGCTAGCCCCCTTGTGGGAGAGACCCAGTACTTC. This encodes CSASPLVGETQYF.

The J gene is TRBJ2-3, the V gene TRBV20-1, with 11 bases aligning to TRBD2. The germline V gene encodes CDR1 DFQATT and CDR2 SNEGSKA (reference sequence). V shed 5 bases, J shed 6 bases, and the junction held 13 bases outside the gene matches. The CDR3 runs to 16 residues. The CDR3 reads CSAQSHSGLAGDTQYF. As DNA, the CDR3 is TGCAGTGCTCAGTCCCACTCCGGACTAGCGGGTGATACGCAGTATTTT.

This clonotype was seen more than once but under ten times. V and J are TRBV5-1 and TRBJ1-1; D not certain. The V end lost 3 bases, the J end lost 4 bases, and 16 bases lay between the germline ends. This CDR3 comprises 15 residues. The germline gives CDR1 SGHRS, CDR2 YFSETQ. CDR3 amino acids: CASSSYGPSGTEAFF. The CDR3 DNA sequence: TGCGCCAGCAGCTCGTATGGGCCCAGCGGCACTGAAGCTTTCTTT.

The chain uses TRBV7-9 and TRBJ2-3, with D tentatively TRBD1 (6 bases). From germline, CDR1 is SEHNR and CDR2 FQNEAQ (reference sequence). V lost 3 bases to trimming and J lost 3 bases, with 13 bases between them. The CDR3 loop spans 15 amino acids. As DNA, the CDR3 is TGTGCCAGCAGCTTCCAGGGGCGCACGACAGATACGCAGTATTTT. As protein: CASSFQGRTTDTQYF.

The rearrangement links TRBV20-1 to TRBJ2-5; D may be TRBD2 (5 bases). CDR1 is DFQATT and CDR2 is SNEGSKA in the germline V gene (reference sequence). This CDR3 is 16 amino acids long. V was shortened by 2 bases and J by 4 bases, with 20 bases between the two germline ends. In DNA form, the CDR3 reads TGCAGTGCTAGAATTCAGAGAGGGCCGCAATCAGAGACCCAGTACTTC. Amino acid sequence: CSARIQRGPQSETQYF.

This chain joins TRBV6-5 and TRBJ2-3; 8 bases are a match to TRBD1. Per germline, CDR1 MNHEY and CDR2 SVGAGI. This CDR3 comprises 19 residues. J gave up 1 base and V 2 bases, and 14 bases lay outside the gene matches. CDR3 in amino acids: CASSYALANRGSGTDTQYF. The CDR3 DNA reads TGTGCCAGCAGTTACGCACTGGCGAACAGGGGGTCGGGCACAGATACGCAGTATTTT.

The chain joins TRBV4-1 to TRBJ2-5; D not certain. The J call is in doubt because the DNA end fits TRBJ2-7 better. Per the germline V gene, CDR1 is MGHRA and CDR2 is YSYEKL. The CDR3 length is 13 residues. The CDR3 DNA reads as TGCGCCAGCAGCCAAGTAGGTGACCTCGAGCAGTACTTC. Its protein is CASSQVGDLEQYF.

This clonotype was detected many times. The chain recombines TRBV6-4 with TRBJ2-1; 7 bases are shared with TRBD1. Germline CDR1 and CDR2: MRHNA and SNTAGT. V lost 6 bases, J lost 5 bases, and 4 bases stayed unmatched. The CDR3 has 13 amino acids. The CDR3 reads CASSTGDNNEQFF. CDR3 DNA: TGTGCCAGCAGCACAGGGGACAACAATGAGCAGTTCTTC.

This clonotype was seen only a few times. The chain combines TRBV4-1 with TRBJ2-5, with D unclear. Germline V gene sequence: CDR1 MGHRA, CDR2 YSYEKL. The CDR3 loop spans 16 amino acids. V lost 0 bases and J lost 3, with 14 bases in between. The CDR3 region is CASSQDRGRREETQYF. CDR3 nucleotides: TGCGCCAGCAGCCAAGACCGAGGCAGGAGAGAAGAGACCCAGTACTTC.

DNA for the CDR3: TGTGCCAGCAGTGTTATGCAGGTTCAGTACGAGCAGTACTTC. Encoded protein: CASSVMQVQYEQYF. The gene calls are TRBV2 and TRBJ2-7; D unresolved. V was clipped by 4 bases and J by 4 bases, with 14 bases between them. Germline V gene data show CDR1 as SNHLY and CDR2 as FYNNEI. The CDR3 is 14 amino acids.

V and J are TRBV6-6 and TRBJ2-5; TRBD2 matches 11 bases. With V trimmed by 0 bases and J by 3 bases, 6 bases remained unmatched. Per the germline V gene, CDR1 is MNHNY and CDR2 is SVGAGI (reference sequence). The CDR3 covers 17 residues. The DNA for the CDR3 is TGTGCCAGCAGTTACTCGAGTACTAGCGGGAGCAAAGAGACCCAGTACTTC. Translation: CASSYSSTSGSKETQYF.

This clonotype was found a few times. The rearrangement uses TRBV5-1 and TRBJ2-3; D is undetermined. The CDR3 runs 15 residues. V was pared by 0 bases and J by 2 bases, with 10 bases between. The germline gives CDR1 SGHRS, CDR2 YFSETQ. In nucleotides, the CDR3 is TGCGCCAGCAGCTTGGATGGTACACACACAGATACGCAGTATTTT. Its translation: CASSLDGTHTDTQYF. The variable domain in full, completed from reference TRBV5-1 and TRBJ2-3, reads KAGVTQTPRYLIKTRGQQVTLSCSPISGHRSVSWYQQTPGQGLQFLFEYFSETQRNKGNFPGRFSGRQFSNSRSEMNVSTLELGDSALYLCASSLDGTHTDTQYFGPGTRLTVL.

CDR3 sequence: CASSVSDREKLFF. The DNA of the CDR3 is TGTGCCAGCAGTGTCTCGGACAGGGAAAAACTGTTTTTT. The gene calls are TRBV2 and TRBJ1-4; 7 bases map to TRBD1. Germline trimming cut 4 bases from V and 8 bases from J; bases unmatched to any gene: 4. This CDR3 comprises 13 residues. The V gene's germline CDR1 is SNHLY and CDR2 FYNNEI.

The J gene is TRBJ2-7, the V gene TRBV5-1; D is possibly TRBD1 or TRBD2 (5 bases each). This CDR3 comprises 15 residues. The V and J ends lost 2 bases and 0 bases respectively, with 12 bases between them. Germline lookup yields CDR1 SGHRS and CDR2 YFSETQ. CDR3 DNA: TGCGCCAGCAGCTTAGGTCGGGGCGGCTCCTACGAGCAGTACTTC. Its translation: CASSLGRGGSYEQYF.

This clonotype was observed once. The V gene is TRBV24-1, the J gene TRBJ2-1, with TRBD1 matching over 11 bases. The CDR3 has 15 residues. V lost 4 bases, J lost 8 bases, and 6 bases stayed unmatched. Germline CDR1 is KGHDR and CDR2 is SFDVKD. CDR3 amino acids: CATSDPGQGVHEQFF. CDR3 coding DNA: TGTGCCACCAGTGACCCGGGACAGGGGGTCCATGAGCAGTTCTTC.

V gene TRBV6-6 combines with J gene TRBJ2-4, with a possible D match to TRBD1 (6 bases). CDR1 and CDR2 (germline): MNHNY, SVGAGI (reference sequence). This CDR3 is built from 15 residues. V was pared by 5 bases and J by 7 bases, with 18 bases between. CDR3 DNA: TGTGCCAGCAGTACAAATACAGGGACCACTAACATTCAGTACTTC. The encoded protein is CASSTNTGTTNIQYF.

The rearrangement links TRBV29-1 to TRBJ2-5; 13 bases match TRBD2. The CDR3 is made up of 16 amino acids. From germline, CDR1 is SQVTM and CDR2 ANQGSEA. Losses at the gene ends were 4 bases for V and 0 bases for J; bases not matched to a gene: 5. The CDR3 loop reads CSVVLAGGPNQETQYF. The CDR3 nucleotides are TGCAGCGTTGTACTAGCGGGGGGGCCCAACCAAGAGACCCAGTACTTC.

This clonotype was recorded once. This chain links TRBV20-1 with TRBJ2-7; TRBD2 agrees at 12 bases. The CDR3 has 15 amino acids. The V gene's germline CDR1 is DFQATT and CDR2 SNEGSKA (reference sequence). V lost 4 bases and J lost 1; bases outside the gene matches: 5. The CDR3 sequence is CSATRLAGVSYEQYF. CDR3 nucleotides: TGCAGTGCTACAAGACTAGCGGGAGTGTCCTACGAGCAGTACTTC.

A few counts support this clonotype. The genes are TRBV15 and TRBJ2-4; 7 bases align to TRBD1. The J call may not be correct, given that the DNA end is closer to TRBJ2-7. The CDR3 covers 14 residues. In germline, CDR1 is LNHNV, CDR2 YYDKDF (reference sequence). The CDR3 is CATSRGQGSDEQYF. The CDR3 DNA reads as TGTGCCACCAGCAGAGGACAGGGAAGCGACGAGCAGTACTTC.

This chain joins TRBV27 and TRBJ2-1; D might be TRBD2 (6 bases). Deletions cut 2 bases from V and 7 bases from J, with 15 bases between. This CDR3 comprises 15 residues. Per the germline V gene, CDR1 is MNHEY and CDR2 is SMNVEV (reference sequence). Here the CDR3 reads CASSLRRDRTNEQFF. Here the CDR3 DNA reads TGTGCCAGCAGTTTAAGGAGGGACCGAACGAATGAGCAGTTCTTC.

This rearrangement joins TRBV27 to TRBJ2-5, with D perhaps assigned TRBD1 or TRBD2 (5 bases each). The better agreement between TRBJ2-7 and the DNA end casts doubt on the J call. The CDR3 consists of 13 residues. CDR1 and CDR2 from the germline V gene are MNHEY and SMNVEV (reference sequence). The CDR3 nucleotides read TGTGCCAGCAGTTCGGGGCCTCGGGACGAGCAGTACTTC. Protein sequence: CASSSGPRDEQYF.

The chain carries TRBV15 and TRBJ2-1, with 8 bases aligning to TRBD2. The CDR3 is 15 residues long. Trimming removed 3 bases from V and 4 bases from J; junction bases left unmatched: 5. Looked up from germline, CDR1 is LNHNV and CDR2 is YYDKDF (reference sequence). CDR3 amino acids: CATSSGAGEYNEQFF. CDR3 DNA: TGTGCCACCAGCAGCGGAGCGGGGGAGTACAATGAGCAGTTCTTC. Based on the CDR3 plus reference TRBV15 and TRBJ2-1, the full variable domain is DAMVIQNPRYQVTQFGKPVTLSCSQTLNHNVMYWYQQKSSQAPKLLFHYYDKDFNNEADTPDNFQSRRPNTSFCFLDIRSPGLGDTAMYLCATSSGAGEYNEQFFGPGTRLTVL.

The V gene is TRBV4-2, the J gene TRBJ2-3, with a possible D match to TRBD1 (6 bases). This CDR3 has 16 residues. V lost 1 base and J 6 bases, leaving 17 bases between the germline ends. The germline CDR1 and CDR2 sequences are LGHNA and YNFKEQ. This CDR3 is CASSQAGQNLGDTQYF. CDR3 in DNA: TGTGCCAGCAGCCAAGCTGGACAGAACCTCGGGGATACGCAGTATTTT.